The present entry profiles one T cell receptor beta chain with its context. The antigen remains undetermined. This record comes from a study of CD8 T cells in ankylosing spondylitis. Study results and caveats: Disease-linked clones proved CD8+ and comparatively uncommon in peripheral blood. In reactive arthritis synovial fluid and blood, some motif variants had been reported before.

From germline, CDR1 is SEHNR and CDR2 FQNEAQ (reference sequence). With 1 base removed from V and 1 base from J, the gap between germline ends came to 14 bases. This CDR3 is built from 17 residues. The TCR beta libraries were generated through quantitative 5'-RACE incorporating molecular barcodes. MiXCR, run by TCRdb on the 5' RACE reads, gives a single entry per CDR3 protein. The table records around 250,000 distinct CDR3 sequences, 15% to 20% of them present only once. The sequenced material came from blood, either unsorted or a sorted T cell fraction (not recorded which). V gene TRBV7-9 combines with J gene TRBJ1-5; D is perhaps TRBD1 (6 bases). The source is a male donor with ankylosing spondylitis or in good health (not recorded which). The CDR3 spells CASSLGVGTGSNQPQHF. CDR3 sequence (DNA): TGTGCCAGCAGCTTAGGAGTTGGTACAGGGAGCAATCAGCCCCAGCATTTT.